These 4 T cell receptor beta chains were sequenced from one sample in a study of blood T cells in healthy people across ages. A second roughly 6 to 11 cycle PCR used barcoded and J-beta primers. TCRdb analysed the 5' RACE reads with MiXCR anew, one entry per CDR3 protein. The data show about 1.5 million distinct CDR3 sequences, around two fifths seen once. Sequencing used blood. Receptor source: a woman aged 18-35 years in good health.

The V and J genes are TRBV10-3 and TRBJ2-5; D remains ambiguous. V was cut by 0 bases and J by 11 bases, with 19 bases left in between. This CDR3 has 15 residues. In germline, CDR1 is ENHRY, CDR2 SYGVKD. For the CDR3, the DNA is TGTGCCATCAGTGAGTCGGTAGGAGCCATGGATGAGCAGTACTTC. Translation: CAISESVGAMDEQYF.

This clonotype was found many times. The chain joins TRBV6-5 to TRBJ2-5, with D unresolved. V lost 0 bases, J lost 5 bases, and 4 bases lay in between. The CDR3 is 12 residues long. Germline assignment: CDR1 MNHEY and CDR2 SVGAGI. The DNA for the CDR3 is TGTGCCAGCAGTTACTCCGCGGAGACCCAGTACTTC. This codes for CASSYSAETQYF.

The rearrangement joins TRBV12-3 or TRBV12-4 to TRBJ1-2, with no clear D. The CDR3 consists of 15 residues. V was pared by 6 bases and J by 4 bases, with 18 bases between. The CDR3 loop is CASSMIGGLFYGYTF. The CDR3, as DNA: TGTGCCAGCAGCATGATAGGAGGCCTATTCTATGGCTACACCTTC.

This chain links TRBV15 with TRBJ2-3, with 11 positions matching TRBD1. V lost 5 bases to trimming and J lost 1 base; unmatched junction nucleotides: 8. The CDR3 contains 17 residues. Germline V gives CDR1 LNHNV, CDR2 YYDKDF (reference sequence). CDR3 in DNA: TGTGCCACCAGCGGGGGACAGGGGGTTTTGGGCACAGATACGCAGTATTTT. Its protein is CATSGGQGVLGTDTQYF. Variable domain in full (rest from reference TRBV15 and TRBJ2-3): DAMVIQNPRYQVTQFGKPVTLSCSQTLNHNVMYWYQQKSSQAPKLLFHYYDKDFNNEADTPDNFQSRRPNTSFCFLDIRSPGLGDTAMYLCATSGGQGVLGTDTQYFGPGTRLTVL.